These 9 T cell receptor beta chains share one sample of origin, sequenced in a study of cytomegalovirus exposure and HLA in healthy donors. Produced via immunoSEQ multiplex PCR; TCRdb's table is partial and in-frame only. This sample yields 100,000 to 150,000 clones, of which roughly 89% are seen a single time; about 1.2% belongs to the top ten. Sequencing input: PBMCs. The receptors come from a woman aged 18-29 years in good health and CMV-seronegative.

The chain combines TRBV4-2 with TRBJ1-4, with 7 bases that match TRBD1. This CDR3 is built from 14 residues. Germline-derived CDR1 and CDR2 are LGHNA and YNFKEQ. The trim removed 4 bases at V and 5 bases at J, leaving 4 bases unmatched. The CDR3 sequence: CASSPGTVNEKLFF. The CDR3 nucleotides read TGTGCCAGCAGCCCAGGGACAGTCAATGAAAAACTGTTTTTT.

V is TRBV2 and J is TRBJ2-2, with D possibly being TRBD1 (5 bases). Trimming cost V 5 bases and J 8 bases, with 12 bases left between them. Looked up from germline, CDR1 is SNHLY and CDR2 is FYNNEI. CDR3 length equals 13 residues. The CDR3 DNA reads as TGTGCCAGCAGTCCCAGGGTAGAGGGGGAGCTGTTTTTT. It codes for CASSPRVEGELFF.

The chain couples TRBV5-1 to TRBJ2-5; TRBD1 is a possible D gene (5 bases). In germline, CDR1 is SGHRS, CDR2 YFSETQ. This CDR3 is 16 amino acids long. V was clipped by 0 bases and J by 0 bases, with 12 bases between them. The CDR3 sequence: CASSLEAGLYQETQYF. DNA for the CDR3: TGCGCCAGCAGCTTGGAGGCAGGGCTTTACCAAGAGACCCAGTACTTC.

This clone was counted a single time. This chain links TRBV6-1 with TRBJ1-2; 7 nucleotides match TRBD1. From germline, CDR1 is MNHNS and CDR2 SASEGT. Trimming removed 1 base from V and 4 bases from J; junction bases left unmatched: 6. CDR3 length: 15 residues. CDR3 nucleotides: TGTGCCAGCAGTGAAGGACAGGGCTGGGGCTATGGCTACACCTTC. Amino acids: CASSEGQGWGYGYTF.

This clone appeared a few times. CDR3 loop: CASSTGLGNTGNQPQHF. Written as DNA, the CDR3 is TGTGCCAGCAGTACAGGGTTGGGGAATACAGGGAATCAGCCCCAGCATTTT. J is TRBJ1-5 and V is TRBV2, with D maybe TRBD1 (6 bases). CDR1 is SNHLY and CDR2 is FYNNEI in the germline V gene. Trimming left V 5 bases short and J 4 bases short, with 21 bases between. This CDR3 region has 17 residues.

CDR3 protein: CASSRSGGTFNEQFF. CDR3 coding DNA: TGTGCCAGCAGTAGAAGCGGGGGGACTTTCAATGAGCAGTTCTTC. The rearrangement uses TRBV6-5 and TRBJ2-1, with 9 bases fitting TRBD2. This CDR3 spans 15 amino acids. Trimming cost V 5 bases and J 6 bases; bases outside gene matches: 8. Germline V gene lookup returns CDR1 MNHEY and CDR2 SVGAGI.

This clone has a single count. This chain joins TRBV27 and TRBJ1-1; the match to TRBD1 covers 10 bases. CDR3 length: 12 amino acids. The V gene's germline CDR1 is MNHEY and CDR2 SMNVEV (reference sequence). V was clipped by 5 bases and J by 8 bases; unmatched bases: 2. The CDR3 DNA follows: TGTGCCAGCAGTGCGGACAGGGGGGAAGCTTTCTTT. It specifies CASSADRGEAFF.

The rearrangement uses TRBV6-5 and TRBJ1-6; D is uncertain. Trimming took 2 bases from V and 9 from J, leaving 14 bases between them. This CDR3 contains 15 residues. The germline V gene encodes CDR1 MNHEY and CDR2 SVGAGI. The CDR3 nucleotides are TGTGCCAGCAGTTACCAGACATTTATCGGTTCACCCCTCCACTTT. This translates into CASSYQTFIGSPLHF.

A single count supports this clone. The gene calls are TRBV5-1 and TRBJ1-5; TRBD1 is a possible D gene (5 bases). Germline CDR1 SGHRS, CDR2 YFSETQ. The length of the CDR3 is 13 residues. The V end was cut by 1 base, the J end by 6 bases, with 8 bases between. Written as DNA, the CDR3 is TGCGCCAGCAGCTTGATGGGGGGTCAGCCCCAGCATTTT. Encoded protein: CASSLMGGQPQHF.